This passage covers 25 T cell receptor beta chains from one sample sequenced in a study of blood T cell repertoires in COVID-19 (dated by TCRdb to the early 2020s). The method was the immunoSEQ multiplex PCR assay. This is the immuneACCESS table as TCRdb keeps it, with only in-frame sequences that have V and J called. A part of the clones is gone; compared with another copy, unresolved V genes explain less than half, and the rest is unexplained. This sample gives more than 150,000 clones in total; approximately 87% of them show up just once. Jointly, the top ten make up around 20% of the sample. Sequences were obtained from peripheral blood. These receptors were obtained from a man aged 65-85 years with active or convalescent COVID-19.

The chain uses TRBV27 and TRBJ2-1; tentative D call: TRBD1 (5 bases). The CDR3 is 15 residues long. In germline, CDR1 is MNHEY, CDR2 SMNVEV (reference sequence). V shed 6 bases and J shed 0 bases, with 12 bases lying between them. CDR3 nucleotide sequence: TGTGCCAGCAGAGATCGACAGAGCTCCTACAATGAGCAGTTCTTC. Residues: CASRDRQSSYNEQFF.

Worth noting for this clone: Other DNA sequences in this sample translate to the same CDR3. The V call is TRBV27, the J call TRBJ2-7; D unclear. Germline loops: CDR1 MNHEY, CDR2 SMNVEV (reference sequence). This CDR3 has 12 residues. The V and J ends lost 8 bases and 0 bases respectively, with 8 bases between them. The CDR3 nucleotides read TGTGCCAGCTTTTCGAGCTCCTACGAGCAGTACTTC. Encoded protein: CASFSSSYEQYF.

The rearrangement uses TRBV18 and TRBJ1-2; D may be TRBD1 (6 bases). From germline, CDR1 is KGHSH and CDR2 LQKENI. The CDR3 totals 13 residues. V was trimmed by 5 bases and J by 5 bases, leaving 12 bases between them. CDR3 coding DNA: TGTGCCAGCTCAGCTACAGGGCGGTATGGCTACACCTTC. Translated, it gives CASSATGRYGYTF.

The V and J genes are TRBV6-2 or TRBV6-3 and TRBJ1-5, with TRBD1 matching over 8 bases. V lost 2 bases and J lost 4; bases outside the gene matches: 10. The CDR3 has 17 amino acids. CDR1 MNHEY and CDR2 SVGEGT come from the germline V gene. The CDR3 loop reads CASSYRTRQGRNQPQHF. The CDR3 DNA sequence: TGTGCCAGCAGTTACAGGACTCGACAGGGGAGAAATCAGCCCCAGCATTTT.

The chain employs TRBV7-8 and TRBJ2-1, with 10 bases that match TRBD2. V shed 4 bases and J 3 bases; nucleotides not matched to a gene: 3. This CDR3 is built from 15 residues. Germline-derived CDR1 and CDR2 are SGHVS and FQNEAQ. In DNA form, the CDR3 reads TGTGCCAGCAGCTCCGGGACTAGCGACTACAATGAGCAGTTCTTC. Its translation: CASSSGTSDYNEQFF.

The V and J genes are TRBV6-4 and TRBJ1-2, with D possibly being TRBD1 (6 bases). The V gene lost 0 bases and the J gene lost 10 bases, with 12 bases spanning the gap. This CDR3 has 13 residues. In germline, CDR1 is MRHNA, CDR2 SNTAGT. CDR3 bases: TGTGCCAGCAGTGACTCGGGGACAAAGGCCTACACCTTC. Amino acids: CASSDSGTKAYTF.

This clone was found once. The rearrangement joins TRBV7-8 to TRBJ2-7, with a possible D match to TRBD1 (6 bases). This CDR3 has 15 amino acids. The germline V gene has CDR1 SGHVS and CDR2 FQNEAQ. Trimming left V 4 bases short and J 6 bases short, with 19 bases between. The CDR3 reads CASSSPGHLRGEQYF. CDR3 in DNA: TGTGCCAGCAGCTCACCGGGACACCTAAGGGGCGAGCAGTACTTC.

CDR3 sequence reads: CASSYSDRDEKLFF. CDR3 coding DNA: TGTGCCAGCAGTTACTCGGACAGGGATGAAAAACTGTTTTTT. V usage is TRBV6-5 and J usage is TRBJ1-4; 8 bases fit TRBD1. CDR1 is MNHEY and CDR2 is SVGAGI in the germline V gene. The CDR3 is 14 amino acids. The J segment lost 6 bases and the V segment lost 0 bases, leaving 0 bases of the junction unmatched.

The CDR3 loop reads CASSLGQEGYTF. The CDR3 nucleotides are TGTGCCAGCAGTCTCGGACAGGAAGGCTACACCTTC. The rearrangement links TRBV2 to TRBJ1-2, with 7 bases identical to TRBD1. V gave up 5 bases and J gave up 8 bases; unmatched junction bases: 5. This CDR3 spans 12 amino acids. Germline values: CDR1 SNHLY, CDR2 FYNNEI.

V and J are TRBV19 and TRBJ1-5; D not resolved. Germline CDR1 reads LNHDA; CDR2 reads SQIVND (reference sequence). CDR3 size: 15 residues. V gave up 1 base and J gave up 0 bases, with 7 bases separating them. CDR3 protein: CASSIGRNSNQPQHF. In DNA, the CDR3 is TGTGCCAGTAGTATAGGCAGAAATAGCAATCAGCCCCAGCATTTT.

V is TRBV4-3 and J is TRBJ2-7; D may be TRBD1 (6 bases). V was clipped by 5 bases and J by 2 bases, with 16 bases between them. The V gene's germline CDR1 is LGHNA and CDR2 YSLEER. There are 15 residues in the CDR3. This chain's CDR3 is CASSLQGGPTYEQYF. As DNA, the CDR3 is TGCGCCAGCAGCTTACAGGGTGGACCGACCTACGAGCAGTACTTC.

V gene TRBV11-2 combines with J gene TRBJ2-7, with TRBD1 identical over 10 bases. The CDR3 extends over 15 amino acids. Per the germline V gene, CDR1 is SGHAT and CDR2 is FQNNGV. Losses at the gene ends were 5 bases for V and 7 bases for J; bases not matched to a gene: 11. The CDR3 nucleotides are TGTGCCAGCAGCCCGAGGACAGGGGGGATCTTTGAGCAGTACTTC. Amino acids: CASSPRTGGIFEQYF.

J is TRBJ2-2 and V is TRBV5-4, with 9 bases that match TRBD1. The length of the CDR3 is 16 residues. From germline, CDR1 is SGHNT and CDR2 YYREEE (reference sequence). V lost 2 bases to trimming and J lost 6 bases; unmatched junction nucleotides: 8. The CDR3 region is CASSLRTGVLSGELFF. The CDR3 DNA reads TGTGCCAGCAGCTTACGGACAGGGGTTTTGTCCGGGGAGCTGTTTTTT. Using reference TRBV5-4 and TRBJ2-2 for the parts outside the CDR3, the full variable domain is ETGVTQSPTHLIKTRGQQVTLRCSSQSGHNTVSWYQQALGQGPQFIFQYYREEENGRGNFPPRFSGLQFPNYSSELNVNALELDDSALYLCASSLRTGVLSGELFFGEGSRLTVL.

This rearrangement joins TRBV2 to TRBJ1-2; 9 positions match TRBD1. This CDR3 is built from 18 residues. Germline CDR1 SNHLY, CDR2 FYNNEI. Trimming at V came to 8 bases and at J to 1 base, leaving 17 bases not matched to a gene. The CDR3 here is CASGGVGSGQGLNYGYTF. The CDR3 DNA follows: TGTGCCAGCGGAGGGGTGGGAAGTGGACAGGGGCTTAACTATGGCTACACCTTC.

The gene calls are TRBV5-1 and TRBJ2-2, with D possibly matching TRBD2 (6 bases). The V gene's germline CDR1 is SGHRS and CDR2 YFSETQ. The V gene lost 6 bases and the J gene lost 0 bases, with 9 bases spanning the gap. The CDR3 covers 14 residues. DNA of the CDR3: TGCGCCAGCAAGGAGGGGCCGAACACCGGGGAGCTGTTTTTT. Translation gives CASKEGPNTGELFF.

The chain's CDR3 is CASSTGQGAIVTGELFF. CDR3 sequence (DNA): TGCGCCAGCAGCACCGGACAGGGGGCGATCGTCACCGGGGAGCTGTTTTTT. The chain has TRBV5-1 and TRBJ2-2; 11 nucleotides agree with TRBD1. Germline loops: CDR1 SGHRS, CDR2 YFSETQ. The CDR3 runs to 17 residues. V trimming: 4 bases; J trimming: 4 bases; junction bases outside the gene matches: 9.

The chain joins TRBV24-1 to TRBJ1-5; D is ambiguous. V gave up 4 bases and J gave up 3 bases, with 12 bases separating them. This CDR3 has 15 residues. Per germline, CDR1 KGHDR and CDR2 SFDVKD. The CDR3 protein is CATSDPRRPNQPQHF. The CDR3 DNA follows: TGTGCCACCAGTGACCCTAGACGGCCCAATCAGCCCCAGCATTTT.

The chain is built from TRBV3-1 (or the pseudogene TRBV3-2) and TRBJ2-4, with D perhaps TRBD2 (6 bases). The length of the CDR3 is 19 residues. CDR1 is LGHDT, CDR2 YNNKEL, per germline (reference sequence). Trimming removed 0 bases from V and 1 base from J, with 19 bases in between. CDR3 DNA: TGTGCCAGCAGCCAAGATTATGGATGGTGGGGGGAGGCCAAAAACATTCAGTACTTC. Encoded protein: CASSQDYGWWGEAKNIQYF.

This chain joins TRBV7-8 and TRBJ1-5; tentatively, D is TRBD1 (5 bases). The CDR3 is made up of 14 amino acids. Trimming shortened V by 3 bases and J by 2 bases, and 8 bases separated the two germline ends. Per the germline V gene, CDR1 is SGHVS and CDR2 is FQNEAQ. The chain's CDR3 is CASSLGGGNQPQHF. For the CDR3, the DNA is TGTGCCAGCAGCTTGGGGGGGGGCAATCAGCCCCAGCATTTT. The variable domain in full, with the rest retrieved from reference TRBV7-8 and TRBJ1-5, is GAGVSQSPRYKVAKRGQDVALRCDPISGHVSLFWYQQALGQGPEFLTYFQNEAQLDKSGLPSDRFFAERPEGSVSTLKIQRTQQEDSAVYLCASSLGGGNQPQHFGDGTRLSIL.

The V call is TRBV11-2, the J call TRBJ1-3, with a possible D match to TRBD1 (5 bases). V lost 5 bases, J lost 6 bases, and 11 bases lay in between. Germline-derived CDR1 and CDR2 are SGHAT and FQNNGV. This CDR3 region has 13 residues. The CDR3 DNA reads TGTGCCAGCAGCCAGACGGGGGTAAACACCATATATTTT. Protein sequence: CASSQTGVNTIYF. The full variable domain, with the rest looked up from reference TRBV11-2 and TRBJ1-3, is EAGVAQSPRYKIIEKRQSVAFWCNPISGHATLYWYQQILGQGPKLLIQFQNNGVVDDSQLPKDRFSAERLKGVDSTLKIQPAKLEDSAVYLCASSQTGVNTIYFGEGSWLTVV.

This rearrangement joins TRBV10-3 to TRBJ2-1, with 10 bases identical to TRBD1. V dropped 2 bases and J dropped 8; count of bases not matched to a gene: 6. This CDR3 spans 15 amino acids. Germline loops: CDR1 ENHRY, CDR2 SYGVKD. The CDR3 DNA reads TGTGCCATCAGTGAGGGACAGGGGGATATCCATGAGCAGTTCTTC. Translating gives CAISEGQGDIHEQFF.

The chain recombines TRBV4-1 with TRBJ1-1; no firm D call. CDR3 length: 14 amino acids. The germline V gene encodes CDR1 MGHRA and CDR2 YSYEKL. V was pared by 4 bases and J by 3 bases, with 12 bases between. CDR3 coding DNA: TGCGCCAGCAGCCTAAGCGGGCCTGACACTGAAGCTTTCTTT. Its protein is CASSLSGPDTEAFF.

In its sample, this clone was seen once. J is TRBJ1-6 and V is TRBV5-5; D perhaps matches TRBD1 (5 bases). The CDR3 has 14 residues. The germline gives CDR1 SGHKS, CDR2 YYEKEE (reference sequence). Trimming took 4 bases from V and 11 from J, leaving 16 bases between them. CDR3 region: CASSPGRPGAPLHF. The DNA of the CDR3 is TGTGCCAGCAGCCCAGGGCGGCCCGGTGCACCCCTCCACTTT.

The gene calls are TRBV6-2 or TRBV6-3 and TRBJ2-3; 10 positions agree with TRBD1. With V trimmed by 5 bases and J by 3 bases, 5 bases remained unmatched. The germline gives CDR1 MNHEY, CDR2 SVGEGT. The CDR3 extends over 15 amino acids. The CDR3 DNA sequence: TGTGCCAGCAGTCCCGGGACAGGGGTAACAGATACGCAGTATTTT. Its translation is CASSPGTGVTDTQYF.

The rearrangement links TRBV6-5 to TRBJ1-5; 7 nucleotides match TRBD1. V lost 6 bases to trimming and J lost 8 bases; unmatched junction nucleotides: 7. Germline CDR1 reads MNHEY; CDR2 reads SVGAGI. The CDR3 covers 13 residues. CDR3 sequence (DNA): TGTGCCAGCAGACAACCCGGACAGGAGCCCCAGCATTTT. This sequence encodes CASRQPGQEPQHF.